The source of this T cell receptor beta chain is a study of post-analysis software for immune sequencing data. Study-wide findings and caveats: There were a few TRBV segments more frequent in patients than controls, and TRBV5-6, TRBV5-1 and TRBV20-1 were among them.

The germline gives CDR1 SGDLS, CDR2 YYNGEE. V was trimmed by 1 base and J by 0 bases, leaving 13 bases between them. This CDR3 contains 17 residues. A word on this clonotype: Its antigen remains unidentified.

Built from TCR beta cDNA, the libraries had unique molecular identifiers in them. One entry per CDR3 protein, called by TCRdb with MiXCR from the PCR reads. The sample has more than 450,000 distinct CDR3 sequences, roughly 47% seen once; the top ten hold around 1.7%. The sequence derives from a girl under 18 with multiple sclerosis. The sample was blood. The chain couples TRBV9 to TRBJ1-4; no firm D call. The CDR3 DNA sequence: TGTGCCAGCAGCGTACCCCAACACGATCCAACTAATGAAAAACTGTTTTTT. Its translation is CASSVPQHDPTNEKLFF.